This TCR beta chain was observed in a study of CD8 T cells in ankylosing spondylitis. The CDR3 consists of 21 residues. Germline loops: CDR1 SGHRS, CDR2 YFSETQ. V shed 4 bases and J 3 bases; nucleotides not matched to a gene: 19. Study-level results: In ankylosing spondylitis blood, a motif of roughly eight highly homologous TCR beta variants appeared characteristic. Researchers reportedly found disease-linked clones significantly enriched in matched ankylosing spondylitis synovial fluid.

Quantitative 5'-RACE with molecular barcodes produced the TCR beta libraries. In TCRdb, the 5' RACE reads were re-called with MiXCR into one record per CDR3 protein. The sample has fewer than 50,000 distinct CDR3 sequences, about 10% seen once. This clonotype was counted many times. Its specificity is not known. This chain links TRBV5-1 with TRBJ2-1; 13 positions agree with TRBD2. This clonotype was obtained from a male donor with ankylosing spondylitis or in good health (not recorded which). Sequenced input: blood, either unsorted or a sorted T cell fraction (not recorded which). CDR3 in DNA: TGCGCCAGCAGCCCGTTCGTGCAAGTACTAGCGGGGGGGCCGAGCTACAATGAGCAGTTCTTC. Translating gives CASSPFVQVLAGGPSYNEQFF.